One sample yielded the 30 T cell receptor beta chains listed below, sequenced in a study of beta chain features in type 1 diabetes. Study outcomes and limitations: Significant though moderate, a shortening of TCRB CDR3s appeared in all four CD4+ subsets of Type 1 diabetes patients.

Isolated RNA was reverse transcribed in full, so expressed TCRB transcripts were sequenced. The method was immunoSEQ multiplex PCR; TCRdb's version includes in-frame clones alone and lacks a portion of them. The sample consists of under 250,000 clones, more than 11% of them appearing once. Antigens for these TCRs are unknown. The sample comprised naive CD4+ T cells from blood. Every receptor here comes from a man younger than 45 with type 1 diabetes.

This clone came up a few times. The chain joins TRBV29-1 to TRBJ2-5; D possibly corresponds to TRBD2 (6 bases). Trimming removed 4 bases at V and 5 bases at J, with 14 bases between. The germline V gene has CDR1 SQVTM and CDR2 ANQGSEA. The CDR3 is 13 amino acids. The CDR3 spells CSVARDLIETQYF. DNA of the CDR3: TGCAGCGTTGCACGGGACTTAATTGAGACCCAGTACTTC.

The V and J genes are TRBV6-6 and TRBJ2-2; TRBD2 matches 8 bases. Germline CDR1 MNHNY, CDR2 SVGAGI (reference sequence). After removal of 6 bases from V and 7 bases from J, the junction contained 7 bases not matched to a gene. CDR3 length: 14 amino acids. CDR3 sequence: CASSHRGGVGELFF. The CDR3 DNA follows: TGTGCCAGCAGCCACCGGGGGGGCGTCGGGGAGCTGTTTTTT.

This clone has only a few counts. This chain links TRBV7-9 with TRBJ2-7, with D possibly matching TRBD2 (6 bases). Germline CDR1 SEHNR, CDR2 FQNEAQ (reference sequence). The V end lost 7 bases, the J end lost 10 bases, and 14 bases lay between the germline ends. CDR3 length: 11 amino acids. Here the CDR3 reads CASTRSGSQYF. The CDR3 DNA follows: TGTGCCAGCACGCGGTCCGGGAGCCAGTACTTC. Full variable domain (outside the CDR3, taken from reference TRBV7-9 and TRBJ2-7): DTGVSQNPRHKITKRGQNVTFRCDPISEHNRLYWYRQTLGQGPEFLTYFQNEAQLEKSRLLSDRFSAERPKGSFSTLEIQRTEQGDSAMYLCASTRSGSQYFGPGTRLTVT.

The sample holds a few counts of this clone. The chain is built from TRBV2 and TRBJ2-3; TRBD2 is a possible D gene (5 bases). CDR1 SNHLY and CDR2 FYNNEI come from the germline V gene. There are 14 residues in the CDR3. V was cut by 5 bases and J by 0 bases, with 9 bases left in between. For the CDR3, the DNA is TGTGCCAGCAGTCTCAGCGGTAGCACAGATACGCAGTATTTT. Translated, it gives CASSLSGSTDTQYF.

This sequence joins TRBV5-6 and TRBJ2-3; 11 bases are a match to TRBD2. Trimming took 3 bases from V and 7 from J; bases not matched to a gene: 10. Germline CDR1 reads SGHDT; CDR2 reads YYEEEE. The CDR3 runs to 16 residues. CDR3 amino acids: CASSSPGLAARNTQYF. CDR3 DNA: TGTGCCAGCAGCTCCCCGGGACTAGCGGCCCGGAATACGCAGTATTTT.

This clone has a handful of counts. The V gene is TRBV9, the J gene TRBJ2-1; possible D gene TRBD2, 6 bases. The V end lost 2 bases, the J end lost 9 bases, and 12 bases lay between the germline ends. The CDR3 contains 13 residues. Looked up from germline, CDR1 is SGDLS and CDR2 is YYNGEE. CDR3 nucleotides: TGTGCCAGCAGCGTGTTCCTGGGGGGTGAGCAGTTCTTC. It translates to CASSVFLGGEQFF.

The chain couples TRBV6-6 to TRBJ2-3; the D gene is possibly TRBD1 (8 bases). Germline V gives CDR1 MNHNY, CDR2 SVGAGI (reference sequence). This CDR3 region has 15 residues. V dropped 6 bases and J dropped 2 bases, with 15 bases sitting between them. The CDR3 DNA reads TGTGCCAGCAGCCAGGACAGGGACTACACAGATACGCAGTATTTT. Protein: CASSQDRDYTDTQYF.

In this sample, this clone turned up a few times. The rearrangement links TRBV18 to TRBJ2-7; TRBD2 is a possible D gene (6 bases). Germline V gives CDR1 KGHSH, CDR2 LQKENI. This CDR3 is built from 12 residues. V lost 8 bases, J lost 5 bases, and 13 bases lay in between. CDR3: CASGQGGDEQYF. The CDR3, as DNA: TGTGCCAGCGGTCAGGGAGGTGACGAGCAGTACTTC.

The table lists this clone with a few counts. The chain employs TRBV19 and TRBJ2-1; 9 bases are a match to TRBD2. The V gene's germline CDR1 is LNHDA and CDR2 SQIVND (reference sequence). V lost 3 bases, J lost 8 bases, and 5 bases stayed unmatched. This CDR3 spans 14 amino acids. The CDR3 spells CASSIQLAGHEQFF. The CDR3 bases are TGTGCCAGTAGTATTCAACTAGCGGGCCATGAGCAGTTCTTC.

This clone was detected only a few times. The V gene is TRBV5-4, the J gene TRBJ2-7, with a weak D call TRBD1 (6 bases). The length of the CDR3 is 14 residues. Germline assignment: CDR1 SGHNT and CDR2 YYREEE (reference sequence). Trimming stripped 1 base from V and 3 bases from J, with 11 bases between. The CDR3, as DNA: TGTGCCAGCAGCTTGAGGGGGAGCCTCTACGAGCAGTACTTC. Protein sequence: CASSLRGSLYEQYF.

The V gene is TRBV30, the J gene TRBJ1-2; perhaps TRBD1 as D (5 bases). The CDR3 totals 13 residues. The ends were cut back, 4 bases at V and 8 bases at J, with 17 bases in the middle. Germline CDR1 reads GTSNPN; CDR2 reads SVGIG (reference sequence). CDR3 DNA sequence: TGTGCCTGGAACGCACAGGCCGACGGAGGCTACACCTTC. Protein sequence: CAWNAQADGGYTF.

J is TRBJ1-1 and V is TRBV19; D not certain. CDR1 is LNHDA and CDR2 is SQIVND in the germline V gene (reference sequence). Trimming took off 1 base at V and 0 bases at J, with 6 bases between the two ends. The CDR3 covers 14 residues. In DNA form, the CDR3 reads TGTGCCAGTAGTATAGGTCAAATGAACACTGAAGCTTTCTTT. Amino acid sequence: CASSIGQMNTEAFF.

V and J are TRBV28 and TRBJ1-1; D is possibly TRBD1 (5 bases). The CDR3 length is 12 residues. The germline CDR1 and CDR2 sequences are MDHEN and SYDVKM. V lost 5 bases to trimming and J lost 8 bases, with 12 bases between them. Written as DNA, the CDR3 is TGTGCCAGCAGTCCCCCCAACAGGGAAGCTTTCTTT. It codes for CASSPPNREAFF.

This chain joins TRBV18 and TRBJ2-7, with TRBD2 as a possible D gene (7 bases). Looked up from germline, CDR1 is KGHSH and CDR2 is LQKENI. Trimming left V 3 bases short and J 6 bases short, with 21 bases between. CDR3 length: 16 amino acids. In DNA, the CDR3 is TGTGCCAGCTCACCCATCCCGGGGGGCCCGGGGGCCGAGCAGTACTTC. It is translated as CASSPIPGGPGAEQYF.

With respect to this clone: Different DNA sequences within this sample yield the same CDR3. The chain employs TRBV6-5 and TRBJ2-7; 10 positions agree with TRBD1. The CDR3 has 15 amino acids. Trimming cost V 3 bases and J 1 base; bases outside gene matches: 3. Per germline, CDR1 MNHEY and CDR2 SVGAGI. The CDR3 bases are TGTGCCAGCAGTTATAGGGACAGGGGTTCCTACGAGCAGTACTTC. This encodes CASSYRDRGSYEQYF.

This clone was seen a few times. The chain couples TRBV29-1 to TRBJ2-4, with 7 bases that match TRBD2. The V and J ends lost 2 bases and 4 bases, in that order; junction bases with no gene match: 2. Looked up from germline, CDR1 is SQVTM and CDR2 is ANQGSEA. CDR3 length: 13 residues. CDR3 DNA sequence: TGCAGCGTTGAAACTAGCGCGAAAAACATTCAGTACTTC. The encoded protein is CSVETSAKNIQYF. The variable domain in full, completed from reference TRBV29-1 and TRBJ2-4, reads SAVISQKPSRDICQRGTSLTIQCQVDSQVTMMFWYRQQPGQSLTLIATANQGSEATYESGFVIDKFPISRPNLTFSTLTVSNMSPEDSSIYLCSVETSAKNIQYFGAGTRLSVL.

The V call is TRBV7-9, the J call TRBJ1-6; TRBD1 aligns across 10 bases. With 0 bases clipped from V and 7 bases from J, the junction kept 3 bases outside the gene matches. Germline assignment: CDR1 SEHNR and CDR2 FQNEAQ (reference sequence). This CDR3 contains 16 residues. This chain's CDR3 is CASSLAGTGVNSPLHF. The CDR3 bases are TGTGCCAGCAGCTTAGCAGGGACAGGGGTCAATTCACCCCTCCACTTT. Full variable domain (remainder filled in from reference TRBV7-9 and TRBJ1-6): DTGVSQNPRHKITKRGQNVTFRCDPISEHNRLYWYRQTLGQGPEFLTYFQNEAQLEKSRLLSDRFSAERPKGSFSTLEIQRTEQGDSAMYLCASSLAGTGVNSPLHFGNGTRLTVT.

This clone was seen only a few times. This sequence joins TRBV27 and TRBJ1-1; 9 bases agree with TRBD1. Germline CDR1 and CDR2: MNHEY and SMNVEV (reference sequence). The CDR3 is made up of 15 amino acids. Trimming took 3 bases from V and 1 from J; bases not matched to a gene: 3. CDR3 DNA: TGTGCCAGCAGTTTTGGACAGGGGTGGAACACTGAAGCTTTCTTT. Translated: CASSFGQGWNTEAFF.

This clone has just a few counts. This chain connects TRBV28 to TRBJ2-7, with D maybe TRBD1 (6 bases). Germline assignment: CDR1 MDHEN and CDR2 SYDVKM. The CDR3 has 16 amino acids. V lost 6 bases to trimming and J lost 1 base, with 19 bases between them. DNA for the CDR3: TGTGCCAGCAGCCGCAATCCCCGGACAGTTTCCTACGAGCAGTACTTC. Protein product: CASSRNPRTVSYEQYF.

This clone has a handful of counts. The chain carries TRBV7-8 and TRBJ1-6; 8 bases match TRBD1. CDR3 length: 16 amino acids. Germline CDR1 SGHVS, CDR2 FQNEAQ. After removal of 2 bases from V and 0 bases from J, the junction contained 0 bases not matched to a gene. The CDR3 loop reads CASSLQGASYNSPLHF. The CDR3 coding sequence is TGTGCCAGCAGCTTACAGGGGGCCTCCTATAATTCACCCCTCCACTTT.

The chain uses TRBV11-2 and TRBJ2-7; D is perhaps TRBD1 (5 bases). The CDR3 totals 13 residues. The germline V gene has CDR1 SGHAT and CDR2 FQNNGV. V dropped 3 bases and J dropped 5 bases, with 11 bases sitting between them. As DNA, the CDR3 is TGTGCCAGCAGCTTGTACAGGCCGGACGAGCAGTACTTC. Its translation: CASSLYRPDEQYF.

V usage is TRBV6-5 and J usage is TRBJ2-5; 10 nucleotides match TRBD1. From germline, CDR1 is MNHEY and CDR2 SVGAGI. The junction had 11 bases not matched to a gene; V was cut back by 6 bases and J by 7 bases. The CDR3 extends over 15 amino acids. The CDR3 reads CASSLTGGVIVTQYF. For the CDR3, the DNA is TGTGCCAGCAGCCTGACAGGGGGCGTTATCGTGACCCAGTACTTC.

This chain joins TRBV5-6 and TRBJ1-3; D is undetermined. Germline V gene lookup returns CDR1 SGHDT and CDR2 YYEEEE. V was trimmed by 0 bases and J by 0 bases, leaving 13 bases between them. CDR3 size: 17 residues. DNA for the CDR3: TGTGCCAGCAGCTTGGGTCCAGGTGATAGCTCTGGAAACACCATATATTTT. Translating gives CASSLGPGDSSGNTIYF.

Here the CDR3 reads CASSSPVGVSGNTIYF. As DNA, the CDR3 is TGTGCCAGCAGTTCCCCCGTGGGAGTCTCTGGAAACACCATATATTTT. This sequence joins TRBV6-6 and TRBJ1-3; D uncertain. V was trimmed by 4 bases and J by 0 bases, leaving 13 bases between them. The length of the CDR3 is 16 residues. In germline, CDR1 is MNHNY, CDR2 SVGAGI (reference sequence).

The chain links TRBV4-2 to TRBJ1-5; the D is unclear. Trimming stripped 4 bases from V and 13 bases from J, with 14 bases between. CDR1 LGHNA and CDR2 YNFKEQ come from the germline V gene. The CDR3 spans 12 residues. In DNA form, the CDR3 reads TGTGCCAGCAGCCGAGAGGACGGGGATCAGCATTTT. Protein product: CASSREDGDQHF.

This clone was observed a few times. V usage is TRBV10-3 and J usage is TRBJ1-4, with D possibly being TRBD1 (5 bases). Germline V CDR1 and CDR2: ENHRY, SYGVKD. Trimming took off 0 bases at V and 7 bases at J, with 12 bases between the two ends. This CDR3 contains 15 residues. CDR3 sequence (DNA): TGTGCCATCAGTGAGTCATGGCAGGGAACTGAAAAACTGTTTTTT. Protein sequence: CAISESWQGTEKLFF.

The chain joins TRBV7-9 to TRBJ2-3; the match to TRBD2 covers 8 bases. Looked up from germline, CDR1 is SEHNR and CDR2 is FQNEAQ (reference sequence). V gave up 4 bases and J gave up 5 bases; unmatched junction bases: 11. This CDR3 is 16 amino acids long. The CDR3 sequence: CASSYLRGVGGDTQYF. CDR3 DNA: TGTGCCAGCAGCTACTTGCGGGGGGTAGGAGGAGATACGCAGTATTTT.

This chain connects TRBV27 to TRBJ1-1; 7 nucleotides match TRBD1. Germline V lookup: CDR1 MNHEY, CDR2 SMNVEV (reference sequence). The CDR3 sequence is 14 residues long. The J segment lost 1 base and the V segment lost 8 bases, leaving 7 bases of the junction unmatched. CDR3 sequence reads: CASHGKGANTEAFF. The CDR3 region has the DNA TGTGCCAGCCACGGGAAGGGGGCGAACACTGAAGCTTTCTTT.

The chain combines TRBV14 with TRBJ1-1; tentative D call: TRBD1 (5 bases). Trimming left V 7 bases short and J 5 bases short, with 17 bases between. The CDR3 contains 14 residues. Germline V gene lookup returns CDR1 SGHDN and CDR2 FVKESK. CDR3 region: CASTAQGRVTEAFF. DNA of the CDR3: TGTGCCAGCACAGCCCAGGGCAGAGTGACTGAAGCTTTCTTT.

This chain links TRBV9 with TRBJ2-3, with 10 positions matching TRBD2. Germline CDR1 reads SGDLS; CDR2 reads YYNGEE. The trim removed 4 bases at V and 4 bases at J, leaving 3 bases unmatched. The CDR3 totals 14 residues. The CDR3: CASSPTSGADTQYF. CDR3 bases: TGTGCCAGCAGCCCAACTAGCGGGGCAGATACGCAGTATTTT.